The 27 T cell receptor beta chains listed next were all sequenced from one sample in a study of OX40 agonist ivuxolimab in advanced cancers. The data were produced by immunoSEQ multiplex PCR, yet TCRdb's version contains in-frame clones alone and is incomplete. The data show about 26,000 clones, with 85% to 90% seen just once and under 25% held by the top ten. The specimen was CD4+ or CD8+ T cells sorted from blood, collected in a trial of the OX40 agonist ivuxolimab. These receptors all stem from an adult with an advanced solid tumor such as melanoma, head and neck, liver or kidney cancer.

The chain recombines TRBV1 with TRBJ2-1; the D call of TRBD2 is as the table states it, not checked on the DNA. TRBV1 is a documented pseudogene. CDR3 length: 19 residues. Here the CDR3 reads CTSSHPRPGVAVTYNEQFF. The DNA of the CDR3 is TGCACCAGCAGCCACCCCCGGCCCGGGGTAGCCGTGACCTACAATGAGCAGTTCTTC.

The chain couples TRBV2 to TRBJ1-1; D is possibly TRBD1 (5 bases). The CDR3 has 15 amino acids. The V gene lost 2 bases and the J gene lost 5 bases, with 15 bases spanning the gap. Germline V gene sequence: CDR1 SNHLY, CDR2 FYNNEI. CDR3 amino acids: CASSELGRGGTEAFF. CDR3 in DNA: TGTGCCAGCAGTGAACTGGGTAGGGGTGGAACTGAAGCTTTCTTT.

This chain connects TRBV12-2 to TRBJ2-7; no check of the table's D call, TRBD2, against the DNA was made. TRBV12-2 is a pseudogene. This CDR3 is 18 amino acids long. The CDR3 bases are TGTGCAAGTCGCTTAGTCTGTTTGGCGGGCGGGAGCACCTACGAGCAGTACTTC. Translating gives CASRLVCLAGGSTYEQYF.

The chain recombines TRBV7-9 with TRBJ2-1; the match to TRBD2 covers 14 bases. Germline CDR1 and CDR2: SEHNR and FQNEAQ (reference sequence). The V segment lost 5 bases and the J segment 0 bases; nucleotides outside the gene matches: 9. This CDR3 region has 19 residues. The CDR3 sequence: CASSPGLAGGPSSYNEQFF. The CDR3 DNA sequence: TGTGCCAGCAGCCCAGGACTAGCGGGAGGACCAAGCTCCTACAATGAGCAGTTCTTC. Drawing the rest from reference TRBV7-9 and TRBJ2-1, the complete variable domain is DTGVSQNPRHKITKRGQNVTFRCDPISEHNRLYWYRQTLGQGPEFLTYFQNEAQLEKSRLLSDRFSAERPKGSFSTLEIQRTEQGDSAMYLCASSPGLAGGPSSYNEQFFGPGTRLTVL.

The chain links TRBV5-6 to TRBJ1-4; D unclear. V dropped 2 bases and J dropped 7 bases, with 18 bases sitting between them. The V gene's germline CDR1 is SGHDT and CDR2 YYEEEE. The CDR3 runs to 16 residues. The CDR3 DNA follows: TGTGCCAGCAGCTTACCGTCGAAACTCGGTAGTGAAAAACTGTTTTTT. Encoded protein: CASSLPSKLGSEKLFF.

The rearrangement links TRBV7-9 to TRBJ2-7; TRBD1 aligns across 11 bases. Losses at the gene ends were 5 bases for V and 7 bases for J; bases not matched to a gene: 10. Germline loops: CDR1 SEHNR, CDR2 FQNEAQ (reference sequence). This CDR3 is 15 amino acids long. CDR3 sequence reads: CASSDGQGAMREQYF. The CDR3 bases are TGTGCCAGCAGCGACGGACAGGGGGCTATGAGGGAGCAGTACTTC.

The V gene is TRBV27, the J gene TRBJ2-7, with TRBD1 as a possible D gene (6 bases). From germline, CDR1 is MNHEY and CDR2 SMNVEV (reference sequence). The ends were cut back, 5 bases at V and 3 bases at J, with 11 bases in the middle. This CDR3 comprises 13 residues. CDR3 in amino acids: CASSAGVGYEQYF. Written as DNA, the CDR3 is TGTGCCAGCAGTGCAGGGGTTGGCTACGAGCAGTACTTC.

The chain carries TRBV19 and TRBJ1-1, with 9 bases matching TRBD1. The V gene's germline CDR1 is LNHDA and CDR2 SQIVND (reference sequence). After removal of 6 bases from V and 0 bases from J, the junction contained 5 bases not matched to a gene. This CDR3 comprises 15 residues. The CDR3 DNA reads TGTGCCAGTAGCATACAGGGGGCGTTGAACACTGAAGCTTTCTTT. It specifies CASSIQGALNTEAFF.

The rearrangement links TRBV14 to TRBJ2-7; D gene ambiguous. Germline V gene data show CDR1 as SGHDN and CDR2 as FVKESK. The CDR3 is 13 residues long. V lost 0 bases, J lost 3 bases, and 6 bases lay in between. This chain's CDR3 is CASSQDPIYEQYF. The CDR3 DNA reads TGTGCCAGCAGCCAAGACCCCATCTACGAGCAGTACTTC.

V is TRBV9 and J is TRBJ2-7; 10 nucleotides line up with TRBD1. The germline gives CDR1 SGDLS, CDR2 YYNGEE. The CDR3 consists of 16 residues. The J segment lost 6 bases and the V segment lost 0 bases, leaving 9 bases of the junction unmatched. CDR3: CASSVGWGQGMGEQYF. In nucleotides, the CDR3 is TGTGCCAGCAGCGTAGGCTGGGGACAGGGGATGGGCGAGCAGTACTTC.

This clone was counted a few times. V is TRBV7-2 and J is TRBJ2-1, with D unresolved. Per the germline V gene, CDR1 is SGHTA and CDR2 is FQGNSA. CDR3 size: 15 residues. Trimming pared 3 bases from V and 0 bases from J, leaving 9 bases between. In DNA form, the CDR3 reads TGTGCCAGCAGCTTCTTAGTAGGCTCCTACAATGAGCAGTTCTTC. Translating it yields CASSFLVGSYNEQFF.

The CDR3 nucleotides read TGTGCCAGCAGTTTAGAGCAGGGTCCCCCTGGGGCCAACGTCCTGACTTTC. As protein: CASSLEQGPPGANVLTF. The chain recombines TRBV28 with TRBJ2-6; possibly TRBD1 for D (5 bases). V lost 2 bases to trimming and J lost 2 bases, with 13 bases between them. There are 17 residues in the CDR3. Germline lookup yields CDR1 MDHEN and CDR2 SYDVKM. The whole variable domain, remainder taken from reference TRBV28 and TRBJ2-6, is DVKVTQSSRYLVKRTGEKVFLECVQDMDHENMFWYRQDPGLGLRLIYFSYDVKMKEKGDIPEGYSVSREKKERFSLILESASTNQTSMYLCASSLEQGPPGANVLTFGAGSRLTVL.

This clone is a singleton in its sample. The V and J genes are TRBV30 and TRBJ2-3; D is unresolved. V was pared by 0 bases and J by 0 bases, with 7 bases between. The V gene's germline CDR1 is GTSNPN and CDR2 SVGIG (reference sequence). The CDR3 is 14 residues long. The CDR3 here is CAWSVWASTDTQYF. CDR3 DNA: TGTGCCTGGAGTGTGTGGGCCAGCACAGATACGCAGTATTTT.

The rearrangement links TRBV27 to TRBJ2-7, with TRBD1 identical over 8 bases. The V gene's germline CDR1 is MNHEY and CDR2 SMNVEV (reference sequence). CDR3 length: 14 residues. The V and J ends lost 5 bases and 3 bases, in that order; junction bases with no gene match: 6. CDR3 in amino acids: CASSADRGRYEQYF. The CDR3 coding sequence is TGTGCCAGCAGTGCAGACAGGGGACGCTACGAGCAGTACTTC.

The rearrangement uses TRBV27 and TRBJ2-3, with 10 bases fitting TRBD2. CDR1 and CDR2 from the germline V gene are MNHEY and SMNVEV (reference sequence). The CDR3 has 16 residues. V lost 8 bases to trimming and J lost 4 bases; unmatched junction nucleotides: 12. CDR3 bases: TGTGCCAGCGGCATCCCAGCGGGAGGGCATCCAGATACGCAGTATTTT. Translated, it gives CASGIPAGGHPDTQYF.

The chain has TRBV10-1 and TRBJ2-3; TRBD1 aligns across 7 bases. The CDR3 sequence is 14 residues long. Trimming took 5 bases from V and 2 from J; bases not matched to a gene: 4. Germline lookup yields CDR1 WNHNN and CDR2 SYGVQD (reference sequence). The CDR3 region has the DNA TGCGCCAGCAGTCCGGACAGGCTCACAGATACGCAGTATTTT. This gives the protein CASSPDRLTDTQYF.

The chain recombines TRBV29-1 with TRBJ2-1; 7 nucleotides line up with TRBD2. The V segment lost 5 bases and the J segment 4 bases; nucleotides outside the gene matches: 5. Per germline, CDR1 SQVTM and CDR2 ANQGSEA. This CDR3 has 13 amino acids. CDR3 bases: TGCAGCGTTCAGGGAGGGAGGTACAATGAGCAGTTCTTC. Amino acids: CSVQGGRYNEQFF.

V is TRBV6-5 and J is TRBJ2-7, with a tentative D call TRBD2 (6 bases). Germline CDR1 MNHEY, CDR2 SVGAGI. The CDR3 runs to 15 residues. Trimming took 0 bases from V and 4 from J, leaving 13 bases between them. The CDR3 region has the DNA TGTGCCAGCAGTTACTCGTCGGAGGGATCGTACGAGCAGTACTTC. Its translation: CASSYSSEGSYEQYF.

This chain uses TRBV27 with TRBJ2-1, with 8 bases identical to TRBD2. The germline gives CDR1 MNHEY, CDR2 SMNVEV (reference sequence). J lost 6 bases, V lost 5 bases, and 9 bases had no gene match. This CDR3 has 15 residues. The CDR3 reads CASSLDGGGPNEQFF. CDR3 nucleotide sequence: TGTGCCAGCAGTCTAGACGGGGGGGGTCCCAATGAGCAGTTCTTC.

V usage is TRBV5-6 and J usage is TRBJ2-5; D not resolved. The V end lost 2 bases, the J end lost 2 bases, and 10 bases lay between the germline ends. This CDR3 has 14 residues. Per germline, CDR1 SGHDT and CDR2 YYEEEE. CDR3 protein: CASSFAELQETQYF. CDR3 bases: TGTGCCAGCAGCTTCGCGGAGTTACAAGAGACCCAGTACTTC.

A single count supports this clone. The chain has TRBV19 and TRBJ1-1; TRBD1 matches 7 bases. In germline, CDR1 is LNHDA, CDR2 SQIVND (reference sequence). V shed 1 base and J 7 bases; nucleotides not matched to a gene: 3. The CDR3 is made up of 13 amino acids. The CDR3 DNA is TGTGCCAGTAGTATAGGGACAGGATATGAAGCTTTCTTT. Its translation: CASSIGTGYEAFF.

This clone showed up just once. The V gene is TRBV4-1, the J gene TRBJ2-1; 7 bases agree with TRBD2. V lost 0 bases, J lost 6 bases, and 5 bases stayed unmatched. The CDR3 spans 15 residues. In germline, CDR1 is MGHRA, CDR2 YSYEKL. CDR3 loop: CASSQDGGTGNEQFF. In DNA form, the CDR3 reads TGCGCCAGCAGCCAAGACGGGGGGACCGGCAATGAGCAGTTCTTC.

This clone has a single count. An end of the junction differs from the germline gene, which may be a read error. J is TRBJ1-6 and V is TRBV4-2, with D possibly TRBD1 on 5 matching bases. In germline, CDR1 is LGHNA, CDR2 YNFKEQ. CDR3 length equals 16 residues. The CDR3 DNA sequence: TGTGCCAGCAGTCAAGCACCAGGGCAGGTCGGTTCACCCCTCCACTTT. Amino acid sequence: CASSQAPGQVGSPLHF.

This rearrangement joins TRBV7-9 to TRBJ2-2; 8 nucleotides agree with TRBD1. Per the germline V gene, CDR1 is SEHNR and CDR2 is FQNEAQ (reference sequence). The CDR3 is 17 residues long. J was trimmed by 1 base and V by 3 bases; bases with no gene match: 7. DNA for the CDR3: TGTGCCAGCAGCTTTTGGGGCAGGGGGCTGAACACCGGGGAGCTGTTTTTT. It is translated as CASSFWGRGLNTGELFF. Variable domain in full (rest from reference TRBV7-9 and TRBJ2-2): DTGVSQNPRHKITKRGQNVTFRCDPISEHNRLYWYRQTLGQGPEFLTYFQNEAQLEKSRLLSDRFSAERPKGSFSTLEIQRTEQGDSAMYLCASSFWGRGLNTGELFFGEGSRLTVL.

This clone came up once. The chain joins TRBV2 to TRBJ1-5; D gene ambiguous. The CDR3 is made up of 15 amino acids. CDR1 and CDR2 from the germline V gene are SNHLY and FYNNEI. Deletions cut 2 bases from V and 2 bases from J, with 10 bases between. The CDR3: CASSEMADGNQPQHF. The CDR3 nucleotides are TGTGCCAGCAGTGAAATGGCAGACGGCAATCAGCCCCAGCATTTT.

This clone is judged medium-sized. The chain uses TRBV5-4 and TRBJ1-2, with D uncertain. The germline V gene encodes CDR1 SGHNT and CDR2 YYREEE (reference sequence). This CDR3 region has 15 residues. V was cut by 0 bases and J by 6 bases, with 15 bases left in between. As DNA, the CDR3 is TGTGCCAGCAGCTTGGTGTCCGGGGTCGAAGATGGCTACACCTTC. This gives the protein CASSLVSGVEDGYTF.

This clone was detected once. V is TRBV27 and J is TRBJ2-7, with 7 nucleotides matching TRBD2. The CDR3 is 14 amino acids. V dropped 3 bases and J dropped 2; count of bases not matched to a gene: 4. CDR1 is MNHEY, CDR2 SMNVEV, per germline (reference sequence). CDR3 amino acids: CASSFTSATYEQYF. In DNA, the CDR3 is TGTGCCAGCAGTTTCACTAGCGCTACCTACGAGCAGTACTTC.